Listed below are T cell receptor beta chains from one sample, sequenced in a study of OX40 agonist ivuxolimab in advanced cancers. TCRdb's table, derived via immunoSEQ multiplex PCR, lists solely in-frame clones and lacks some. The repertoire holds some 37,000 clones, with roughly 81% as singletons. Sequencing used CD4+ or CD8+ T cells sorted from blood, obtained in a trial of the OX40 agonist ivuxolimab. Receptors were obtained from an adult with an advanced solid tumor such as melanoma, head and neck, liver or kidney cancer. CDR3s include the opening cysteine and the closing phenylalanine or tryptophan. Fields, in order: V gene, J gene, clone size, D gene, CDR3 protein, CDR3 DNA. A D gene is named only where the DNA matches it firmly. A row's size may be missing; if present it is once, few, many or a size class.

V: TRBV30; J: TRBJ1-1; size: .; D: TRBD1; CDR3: CAWSVGPIGDSLNTEAFF; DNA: TGTGCCTGGAGTGTAGGCCCTATAGGGGACAGCTTGAACACTGAAGCTTTCTTT
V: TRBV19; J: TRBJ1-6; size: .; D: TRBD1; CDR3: CASSARQGANSPLHF; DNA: TGTGCCAGTAGTGCCCGACAGGGCGCTAATTCACCCCTCCACTTT
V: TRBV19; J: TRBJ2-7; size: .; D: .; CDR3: CASRSGRNEQYF; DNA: TGTGCCAGTCGATCAGGGAGGAACGAGCAGTACTTC
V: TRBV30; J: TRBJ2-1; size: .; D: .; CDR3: CAWSGPPSYNEQFF; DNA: TGTGCCTGGAGTGGACCCCCCTCCTACAATGAGCAGTTCTTC
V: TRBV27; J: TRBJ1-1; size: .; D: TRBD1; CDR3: CASSLWGGTASAEAFF; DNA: TGTGCCAGCAGTTTATGGGGAGGGACAGCCTCTGCTGAAGCTTTCTTT
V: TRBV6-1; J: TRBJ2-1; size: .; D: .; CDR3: CASSETIVDEQFF; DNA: TGTGCCAGCAGTGAAACGATAGTCGATGAGCAGTTCTTC
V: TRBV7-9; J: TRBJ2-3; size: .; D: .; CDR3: CASSVWKGTFSTDTQYF; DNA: TGTGCCAGCAGCGTCTGGAAAGGGACCTTTAGCACAGATACGCAGTATTTT
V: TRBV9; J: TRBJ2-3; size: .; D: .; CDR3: CASAYRGASTDTQYF; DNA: TGTGCCAGCGCGTACCGCGGGGCTAGCACAGATACGCAGTATTTT
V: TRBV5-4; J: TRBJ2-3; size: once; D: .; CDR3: CASSLTTVRGDTQYF; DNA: TGTGCCAGCAGCTTGACGACAGTGAGAGGAGATACGCAGTATTTT
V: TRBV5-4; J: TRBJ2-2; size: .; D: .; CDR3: CASSLRSTTGELFF; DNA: TGTGCCAGCAGCTTGCGGAGTACCACCGGGGAGCTGTTTTTT
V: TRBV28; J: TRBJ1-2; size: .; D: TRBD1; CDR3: CASSAPGQGSYGYTF; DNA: TGTGCCAGCAGCGCACCGGGACAGGGTAGCTATGGCTACACCTTC
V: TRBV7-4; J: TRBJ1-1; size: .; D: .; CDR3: CASRRRGFPNTEAFF; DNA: TGTGCCAGCAGGCGACGGGGGTTCCCGAACACTGAAGCTTTCTTT
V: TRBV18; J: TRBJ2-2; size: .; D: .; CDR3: CASSPLRQGNTGELFF; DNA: TGTGCCAGCTCACCACTTAGGCAGGGAAACACCGGGGAGCTGTTTTTT
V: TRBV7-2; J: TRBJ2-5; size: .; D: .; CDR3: CASSPRLTLQGGGRETQYF; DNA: TGTGCCAGCAGCCCAAGACTAACCTTACAAGGGGGGGGTAGGGAGACCCAGTACTTC
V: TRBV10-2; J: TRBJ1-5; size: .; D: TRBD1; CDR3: CASRQGQVNQPQHF; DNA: TGCGCCAGCAGACAAGGACAGGTCAATCAGCCCCAGCATTTT
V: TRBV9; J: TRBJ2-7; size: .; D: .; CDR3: CASSAPGSYEQYF; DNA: TGTGCCAGCAGCGCCCCAGGGTCCTACGAGCAGTACTTC
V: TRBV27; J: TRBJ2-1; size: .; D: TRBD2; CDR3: CASSPGLGSTHEQFF; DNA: TGTGCCAGCAGTCCTGGACTAGGTAGTACCCATGAGCAGTTCTTC
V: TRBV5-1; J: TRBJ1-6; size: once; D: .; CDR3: CASRTGDHLNSPLHF; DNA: TGCGCCAGCAGGACAGGAGACCACCTTAATTCACCCCTCCACTTT
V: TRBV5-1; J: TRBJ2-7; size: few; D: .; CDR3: CASSYRDLHEQYF; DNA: TGCGCCAGCAGCTACAGGGATTTGCACGAGCAGTACTTC
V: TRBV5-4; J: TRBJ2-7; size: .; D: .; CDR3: CASSLTAGYEQYF; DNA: TGTGCCAGCAGCTTGACCGCTGGCTACGAGCAGTACTTC
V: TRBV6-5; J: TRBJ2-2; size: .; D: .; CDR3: CASRPRASSTGELFF; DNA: TGTGCCAGCAGACCAAGGGCTAGCTCCACCGGGGAGCTGTTTTTT
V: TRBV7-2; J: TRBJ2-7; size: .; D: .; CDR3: CASSPTVGPLSSYEQYF; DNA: TGTGCCAGCAGCCCAACCGTCGGGCCACTCAGCTCCTACGAGCAGTACTTC
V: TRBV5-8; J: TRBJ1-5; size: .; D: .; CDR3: CASSSRGGLSNQPQHF; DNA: TGTGCCAGCAGCTCCCGGGGGGGGTTGAGCAATCAGCCCCAGCATTTT
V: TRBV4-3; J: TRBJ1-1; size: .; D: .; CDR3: CASSQPGGGQTEAFF; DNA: TGCGCCAGCAGCCAGCCCGGGGGGGGGCAGACTGAAGCTTTCTTT
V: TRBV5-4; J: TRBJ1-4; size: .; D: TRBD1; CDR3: CASSIGTGATNEKLFF; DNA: TGTGCCAGCAGCATCGGGACAGGAGCAACTAATGAAAAACTGTTTTTT
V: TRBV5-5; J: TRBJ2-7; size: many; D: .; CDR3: CASSSTPGGFYEQYF; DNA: TGTGCCAGCAGCTCTACCCCAGGCGGGTTCTACGAGCAGTACTTC
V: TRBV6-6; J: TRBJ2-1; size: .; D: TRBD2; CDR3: CASSYGGRANDEQFF; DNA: TGTGCCAGCAGTTATGGCGGGAGGGCCAATGATGAGCAGTTCTTC
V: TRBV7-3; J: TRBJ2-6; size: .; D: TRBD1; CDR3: CASSLMGTGSSGANVLTF; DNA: TGTGCCAGCAGCTTAATGGGGACAGGGAGCTCTGGGGCCAACGTCCTGACTTTC
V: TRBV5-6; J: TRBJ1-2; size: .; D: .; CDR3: CASSLDNKNYGYTF; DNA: TGTGCCAGCAGCTTGGACAACAAGAACTATGGCTACACCTTC
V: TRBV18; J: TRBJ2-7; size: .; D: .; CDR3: CASSPPGPSGEQYF; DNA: TGTGCCAGCTCACCCCCGGGCCCCTCGGGGGAGCAGTACTTC
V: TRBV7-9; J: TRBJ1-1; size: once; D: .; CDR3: CASSLIVGTEAFF; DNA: TGTGCCAGCAGCTTAATTGTCGGGACTGAAGCTTTCTTT
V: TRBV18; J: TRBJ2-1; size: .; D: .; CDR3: CASSPSLVASNEQFF; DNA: TGTGCCAGCTCACCGTCGCTAGTTGCCTCGAATGAGCAGTTCTTC
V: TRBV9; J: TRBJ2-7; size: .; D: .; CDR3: CASSLSGTFYEQYF; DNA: TGTGCCAGCAGCCTCTCTGGGACCTTCTACGAGCAGTACTTC
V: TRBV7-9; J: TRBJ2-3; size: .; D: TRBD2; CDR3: CASSLRLAGSTDTQYF; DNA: TGTGCCAGCAGCCTACGACTAGCGGGTAGCACAGATACGCAGTATTTT
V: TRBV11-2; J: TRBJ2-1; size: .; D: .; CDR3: CASSLTVYNEQFF; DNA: TGTGCCAGCAGCTTAACAGTCTACAATGAGCAGTTCTTC
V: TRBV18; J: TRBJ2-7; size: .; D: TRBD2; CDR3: CASSPGLAGRPAYEQYF; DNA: TGTGCCAGCTCACCCGGACTAGCGGGACGCCCAGCCTACGAGCAGTACTTC
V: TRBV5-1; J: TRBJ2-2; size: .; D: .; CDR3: CASSILSANTGELFF; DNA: TGCGCCAGCAGCATCTTAAGCGCGAACACCGGGGAGCTGTTTTTT
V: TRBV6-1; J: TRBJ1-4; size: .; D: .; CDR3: CASSEETPRRTVRKEKLFF; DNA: TGTGCCAGCAGTGAAGAGACCCCGAGGAGGACGGTCAGAAAGGAAAAACTGTTTTTT
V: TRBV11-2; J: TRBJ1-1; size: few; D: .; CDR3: CASSLSFGRASTEAFF; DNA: TGTGCCAGCAGCTTAAGCTTCGGCAGGGCTAGTACTGAAGCTTTCTTT
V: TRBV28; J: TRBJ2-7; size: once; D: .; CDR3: CASSLRGPISYEQYF; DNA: TGTGCCAGCTCGTTACGCGGACCCATCTCCTACGAGCAGTACTTC
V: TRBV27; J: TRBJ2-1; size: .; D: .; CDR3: CASSWAGIGEQFF; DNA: TGTGCCAGCAGTTGGGCAGGGATCGGTGAGCAGTTCTTC
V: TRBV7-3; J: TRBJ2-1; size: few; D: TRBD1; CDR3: CASSLRDSYNEQFF; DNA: TGTGCCAGCAGCTTAAGGGACAGTTACAATGAGCAGTTCTTC
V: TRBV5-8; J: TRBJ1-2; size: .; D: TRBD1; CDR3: CASSLGRQGYGYTF; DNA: TGTGCCAGCAGCTTAGGGAGACAGGGCTATGGCTACACCTTC
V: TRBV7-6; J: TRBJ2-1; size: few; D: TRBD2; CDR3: CASSSPTSGAYNEQFF; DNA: TGTGCCAGCAGCTCACCAACTAGCGGGGCCTACAATGAGCAGTTCTTC
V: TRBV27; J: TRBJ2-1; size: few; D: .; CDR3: CASRRSSSYNEQFF; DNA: TGTGCCAGCCGTAGGTCGAGCTCCTACAATGAGCAGTTCTTC
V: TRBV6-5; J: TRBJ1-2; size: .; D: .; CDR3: CASSYSNPQRNGYTF; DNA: TGTGCCAGCAGTTACTCGAACCCGCAACGAAATGGCTACACCTTC
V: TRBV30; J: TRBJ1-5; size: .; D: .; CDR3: CAWGWGGNQPQHF; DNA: TGTGCCTGGGGCTGGGGGGGCAATCAGCCCCAGCATTTT
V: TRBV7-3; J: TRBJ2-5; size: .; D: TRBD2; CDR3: CASSLRASGGAQYF; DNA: TGTGCCAGCAGCTTAAGGGCTAGCGGGGGGGCCCAGTACTTC
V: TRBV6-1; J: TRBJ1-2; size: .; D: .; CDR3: CASSEDWGGYTF; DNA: TGTGCCAGCAGTGAAGATTGGGGTGGCTACACCTTC
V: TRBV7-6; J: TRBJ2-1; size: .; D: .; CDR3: CASSLVGGAEDEQFF; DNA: TGTGCCAGCAGCCTAGTAGGGGGGGCCGAGGATGAGCAGTTCTTC
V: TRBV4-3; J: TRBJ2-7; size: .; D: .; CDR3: CASSHVGGDSSSEQYF; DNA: TGCGCCAGCAGCCATGTGGGTGGCGACTCTTCGTCCGAGCAGTACTTC
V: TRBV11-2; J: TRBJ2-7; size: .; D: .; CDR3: CASSSGQYYEQYF; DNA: TGTGCCAGCAGCTCCGGACAGTACTACGAGCAGTACTTC
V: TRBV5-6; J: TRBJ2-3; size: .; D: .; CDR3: CASSSILRGPSTDTQYF; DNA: TGTGCCAGCAGCTCGATACTCCGGGGGCCTAGCACAGATACGCAGTATTTT
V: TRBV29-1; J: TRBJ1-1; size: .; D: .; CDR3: CSVMGNTEAFF; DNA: TGCAGCGTAATGGGGAACACTGAAGCTTTCTTT
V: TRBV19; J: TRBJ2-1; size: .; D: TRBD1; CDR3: CATTTRQGEQFF; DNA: TGTGCCACTACTACCCGACAGGGAGAGCAGTTCTTC
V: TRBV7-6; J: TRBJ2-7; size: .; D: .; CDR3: CASSPQSWRGGEQYF; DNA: TGTGCCAGCAGCCCCCAGAGTTGGCGGGGCGGCGAGCAGTACTTC
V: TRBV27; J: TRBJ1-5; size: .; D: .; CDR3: CASSSYSNQPQHF; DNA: TGTGCCAGCAGTTCCTATAGCAATCAGCCCCAGCATTTT
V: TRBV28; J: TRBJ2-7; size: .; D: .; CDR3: CASSEGNYEQYF; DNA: TGTGCCAGCAGTGAGGGGAACTACGAGCAGTACTTC